The clone carrying this TCR beta chain was counted only a few times. As yet, its antigen is unknown. One end of the junction varies from germline; a read error may be responsible. TCRdb itself ran the reads through MiXCR, one entry per CDR3 protein. The sample records some 150,000 distinct CDR3 sequences, about 6.1% being singletons. The germline V gene encodes CDR1 MGHRA and CDR2 YSYEKL. CDR3 size: 14 residues. This sample was included in a study of T cell repertoires in cytomegalovirus infection. Study at large: The public TCR beta signatures pointed to both CMV infection and matching HLA type. Study-level findings and limits: Dominating the ex vivo response were TCR beta clonotypes that were CMV-specific and HLA-C-restricted. Frequencies of public TCR beta families were cumulated, and this identified carriers of CMV plus the relevant HLA.

The source is a human donor in good health (CMV status not recorded). Some clones in this sample may be carry-over from other donors' samples. Sequencing was performed on PBMCs. The chain uses TRBV4-1 and TRBJ2-3; D not resolved. The CDR3 DNA reads TGTGCCAGCAGCCAAGACGAGTCCACAGATACGCAGTATTTT. This translates into CASSQDESTDTQYF.